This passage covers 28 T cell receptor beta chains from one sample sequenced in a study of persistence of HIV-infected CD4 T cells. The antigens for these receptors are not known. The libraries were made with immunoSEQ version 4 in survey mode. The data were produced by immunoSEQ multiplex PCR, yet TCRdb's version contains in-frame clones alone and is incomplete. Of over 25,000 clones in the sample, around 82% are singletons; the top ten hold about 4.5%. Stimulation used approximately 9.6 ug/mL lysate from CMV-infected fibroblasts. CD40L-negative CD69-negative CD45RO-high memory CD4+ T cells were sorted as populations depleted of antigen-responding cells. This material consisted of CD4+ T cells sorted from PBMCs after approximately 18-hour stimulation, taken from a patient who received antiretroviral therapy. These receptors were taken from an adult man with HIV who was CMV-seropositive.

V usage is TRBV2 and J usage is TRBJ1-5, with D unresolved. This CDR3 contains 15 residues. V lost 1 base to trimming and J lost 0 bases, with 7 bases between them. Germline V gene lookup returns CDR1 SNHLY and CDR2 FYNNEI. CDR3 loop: CASSEGGYSNQPQHF. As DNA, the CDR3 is TGTGCCAGCAGTGAAGGAGGGTATAGCAATCAGCCCCAGCATTTT.

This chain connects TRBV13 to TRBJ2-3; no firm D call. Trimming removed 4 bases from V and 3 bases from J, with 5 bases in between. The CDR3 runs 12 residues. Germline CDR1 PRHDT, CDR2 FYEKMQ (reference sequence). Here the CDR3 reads CASSYQTDTQYF. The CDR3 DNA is TGTGCCAGCAGCTACCAGACAGATACGCAGTATTTT.

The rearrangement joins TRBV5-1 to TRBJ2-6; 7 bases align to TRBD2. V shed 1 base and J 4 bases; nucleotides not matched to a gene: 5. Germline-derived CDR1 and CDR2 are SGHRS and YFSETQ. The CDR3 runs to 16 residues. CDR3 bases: TGCGCCAGCAGCTTGCGTGCGGGGGTCGGGGCCAACGTCCTGACTTTC. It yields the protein CASSLRAGVGANVLTF.

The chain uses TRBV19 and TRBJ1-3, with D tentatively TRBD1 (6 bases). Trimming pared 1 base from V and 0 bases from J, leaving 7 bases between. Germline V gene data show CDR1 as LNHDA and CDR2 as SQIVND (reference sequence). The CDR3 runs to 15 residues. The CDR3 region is CASSIARGSGNTIYF. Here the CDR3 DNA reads TGTGCCAGTAGTATAGCCAGGGGCTCTGGAAACACCATATATTTT.

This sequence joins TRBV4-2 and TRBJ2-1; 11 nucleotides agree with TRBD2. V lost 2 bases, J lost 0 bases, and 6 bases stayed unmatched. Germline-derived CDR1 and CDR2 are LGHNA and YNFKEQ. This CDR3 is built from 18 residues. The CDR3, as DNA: TGTGCCAGCAGCCAACGGCTAGCGGGGGGAAGCTCCTACAATGAGCAGTTCTTC. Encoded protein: CASSQRLAGGSSYNEQFF.

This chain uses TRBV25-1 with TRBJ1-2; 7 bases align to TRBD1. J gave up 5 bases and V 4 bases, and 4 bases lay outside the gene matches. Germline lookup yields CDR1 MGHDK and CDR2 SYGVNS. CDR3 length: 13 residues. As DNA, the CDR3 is TGTGCCAGCAGTGGGGGGACAGCTTATGGCTACACCTTC. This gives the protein CASSGGTAYGYTF.

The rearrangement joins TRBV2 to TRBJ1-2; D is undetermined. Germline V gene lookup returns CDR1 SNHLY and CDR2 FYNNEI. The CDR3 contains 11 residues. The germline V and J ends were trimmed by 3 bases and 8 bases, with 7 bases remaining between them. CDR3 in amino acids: CASSDRVGYTF. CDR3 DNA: TGTGCCAGCAGTGATCGAGTAGGCTACACCTTC. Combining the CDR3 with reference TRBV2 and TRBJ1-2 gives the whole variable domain EPEVTQTPSHQVTQMGQEVILRCVPISNHLYFYWYRQILGQKVEFLVSFYNNEISEKSEIFDDQFSVERPDGSNFTLKIRSTKLEDSAMYFCASSDRVGYTFGSGTRLTVV.

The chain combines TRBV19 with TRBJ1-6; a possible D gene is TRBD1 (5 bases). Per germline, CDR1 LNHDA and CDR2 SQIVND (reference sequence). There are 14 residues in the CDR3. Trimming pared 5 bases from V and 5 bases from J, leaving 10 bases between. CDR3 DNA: TGTGCCAGTAGTGTGAGACAGAATAATTCACCCCTCCACTTT. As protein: CASSVRQNNSPLHF.

The chain's CDR3 is CASSQRSGISYEQYF. The CDR3 DNA is TGTGCCAGCAGCCAAAGATCCGGGATCTCCTACGAGCAGTACTTC. V usage is TRBV14 and J usage is TRBJ2-7; possible D gene TRBD2, 5 bases. The CDR3 consists of 15 residues. The V gene's germline CDR1 is SGHDN and CDR2 FVKESK. V was pared by 2 bases and J by 0 bases, with 11 bases between. Variable domain in full (rest from reference TRBV14 and TRBJ2-7): EAGVTQFPSHSVIEKGQTVTLRCDPISGHDNLYWYRRVMGKEIKFLLHFVKESKQDESGMPNNRFLAERTGGTYSTLKVQPAELEDSGVYFCASSQRSGISYEQYFGPGTRLTVT.

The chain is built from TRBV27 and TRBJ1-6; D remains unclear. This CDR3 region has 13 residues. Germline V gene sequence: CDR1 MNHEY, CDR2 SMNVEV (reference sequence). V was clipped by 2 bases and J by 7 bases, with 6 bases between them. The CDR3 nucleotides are TGTGCCAGCAGTTTAGAAGAAAATTCACCCCTCCACTTT. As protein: CASSLEENSPLHF.

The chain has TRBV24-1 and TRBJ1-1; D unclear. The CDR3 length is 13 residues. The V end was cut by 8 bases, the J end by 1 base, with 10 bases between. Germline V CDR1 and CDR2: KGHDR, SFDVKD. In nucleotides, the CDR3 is TGTGCCACCAAGGTGGGAGCGAACACTGAAGCTTTCTTT. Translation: CATKVGANTEAFF.

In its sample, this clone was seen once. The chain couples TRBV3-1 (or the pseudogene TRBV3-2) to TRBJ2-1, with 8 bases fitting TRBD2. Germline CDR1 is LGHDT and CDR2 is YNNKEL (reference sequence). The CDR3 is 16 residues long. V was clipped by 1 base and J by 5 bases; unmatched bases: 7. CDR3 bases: TGTGCCAGCAGCCAAGTCGCGGGGGGCCGTCACAATGAGCAGTTCTTC. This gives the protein CASSQVAGGRHNEQFF.

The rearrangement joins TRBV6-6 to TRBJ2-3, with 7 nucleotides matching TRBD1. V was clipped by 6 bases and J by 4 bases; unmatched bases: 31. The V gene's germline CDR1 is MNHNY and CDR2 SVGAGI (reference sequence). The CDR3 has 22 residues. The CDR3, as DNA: TGTGCCAGCAGCTCTAATTCCCCGGGACAGAGAGACCACCGGCCCGGGGCAGATACGCAGTATTTT. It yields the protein CASSSNSPGQRDHRPGADTQYF.

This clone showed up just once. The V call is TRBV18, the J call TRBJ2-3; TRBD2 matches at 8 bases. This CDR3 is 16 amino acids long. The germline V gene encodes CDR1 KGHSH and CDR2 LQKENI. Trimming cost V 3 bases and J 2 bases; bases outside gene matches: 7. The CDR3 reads CASSPSRGGPTDTQYF. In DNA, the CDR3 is TGTGCCAGCTCACCTAGCCGGGGGGGTCCCACAGATACGCAGTATTTT.

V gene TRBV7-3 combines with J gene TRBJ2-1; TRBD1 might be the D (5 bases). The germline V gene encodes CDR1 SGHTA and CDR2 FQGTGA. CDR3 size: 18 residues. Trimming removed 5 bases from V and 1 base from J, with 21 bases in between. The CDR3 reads CASSRSGQGDLSYNEQFF. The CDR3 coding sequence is TGTGCCAGCAGCCGAAGTGGGCAGGGCGACTTATCCTACAATGAGCAGTTCTTC. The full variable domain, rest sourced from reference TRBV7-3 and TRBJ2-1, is GAGVSQTPSNKVTEKGKYVELRCDPISGHTALYWYRQSLGQGPEFLIYFQGTGAADDSGLPNDRFFAVRPEGSVSTLKIQRTERGDSAVYLCASSRSGQGDLSYNEQFFGPGTRLTVL.

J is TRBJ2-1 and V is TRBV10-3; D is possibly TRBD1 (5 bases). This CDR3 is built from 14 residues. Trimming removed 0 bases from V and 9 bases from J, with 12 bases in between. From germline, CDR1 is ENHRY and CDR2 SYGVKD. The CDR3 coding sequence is TGTGCCATCAGTGAGTCGGCGGCAGGGCGTGAGCAGTTCTTC. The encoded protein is CAISESAAGREQFF.

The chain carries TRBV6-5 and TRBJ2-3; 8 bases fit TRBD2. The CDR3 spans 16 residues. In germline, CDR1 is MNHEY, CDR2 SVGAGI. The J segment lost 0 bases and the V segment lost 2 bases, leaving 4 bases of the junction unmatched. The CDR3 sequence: CASSYVAGGSTDTQYF. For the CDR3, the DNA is TGTGCCAGCAGTTACGTGGCGGGGGGAAGCACAGATACGCAGTATTTT.

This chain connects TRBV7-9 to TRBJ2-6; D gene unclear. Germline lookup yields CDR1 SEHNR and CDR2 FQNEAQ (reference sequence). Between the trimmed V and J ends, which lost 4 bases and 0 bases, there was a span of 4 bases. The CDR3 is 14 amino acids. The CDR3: CASSSNSGANVLTF. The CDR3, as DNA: TGTGCCAGCAGCTCAAACTCTGGGGCCAACGTCCTGACTTTC.

CDR3 sequence (DNA): TGTGCCAGCAGTTATTCCAGGAACTACGAGCAGTACTTC. Protein: CASSYSRNYEQYF. This chain connects TRBV6-5 to TRBJ2-7, with no clear D. The CDR3 sequence is 13 residues long. Germline V gene lookup returns CDR1 MNHEY and CDR2 SVGAGI. Trimming removed 3 bases at V and 3 bases at J, with 9 bases between.

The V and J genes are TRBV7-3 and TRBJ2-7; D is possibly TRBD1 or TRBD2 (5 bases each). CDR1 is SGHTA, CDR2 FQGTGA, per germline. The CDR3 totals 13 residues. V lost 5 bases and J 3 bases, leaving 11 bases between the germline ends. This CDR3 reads CASSPGDVYEQYF. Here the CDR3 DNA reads TGTGCCAGCAGCCCCGGGGACGTCTACGAGCAGTACTTC.

The CDR3 region is CASNYRDRPQHF. CDR3 coding DNA: TGTGCCAGCAACTACAGGGATCGACCCCAGCATTTT. This chain connects TRBV5-8 to TRBJ1-5; perhaps TRBD1 as D (6 bases). With 6 bases removed from V and 10 bases from J, the gap between germline ends came to 14 bases. Germline assignment: CDR1 SGHTS and CDR2 YDEGEE. The CDR3 spans 12 residues.

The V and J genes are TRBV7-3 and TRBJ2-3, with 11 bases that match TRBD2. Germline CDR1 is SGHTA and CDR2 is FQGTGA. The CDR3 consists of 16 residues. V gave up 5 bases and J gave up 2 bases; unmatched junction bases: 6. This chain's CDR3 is CASSPRLAGSTDTQYF. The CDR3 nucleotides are TGTGCCAGCAGCCCCAGACTAGCGGGGTCCACAGATACGCAGTATTTT.

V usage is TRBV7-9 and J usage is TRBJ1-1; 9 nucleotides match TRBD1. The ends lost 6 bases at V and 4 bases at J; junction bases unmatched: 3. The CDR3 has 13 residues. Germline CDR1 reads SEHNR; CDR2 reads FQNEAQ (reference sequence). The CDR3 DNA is TGTGCCAGCAGATTACAGGGGGCCACTGAAGCTTTCTTT. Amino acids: CASRLQGATEAFF. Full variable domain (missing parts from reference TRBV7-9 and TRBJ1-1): DTGVSQNPRHKITKRGQNVTFRCDPISEHNRLYWYRQTLGQGPEFLTYFQNEAQLEKSRLLSDRFSAERPKGSFSTLEIQRTEQGDSAMYLCASRLQGATEAFFGQGTRLTVV.

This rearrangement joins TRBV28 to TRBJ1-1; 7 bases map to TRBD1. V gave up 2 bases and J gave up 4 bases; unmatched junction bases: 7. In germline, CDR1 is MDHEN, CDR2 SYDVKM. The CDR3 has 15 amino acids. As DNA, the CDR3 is TGTGCCAGCAGTTTAAGGAACAGGGGTATCACTGAAGCTTTCTTT. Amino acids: CASSLRNRGITEAFF.

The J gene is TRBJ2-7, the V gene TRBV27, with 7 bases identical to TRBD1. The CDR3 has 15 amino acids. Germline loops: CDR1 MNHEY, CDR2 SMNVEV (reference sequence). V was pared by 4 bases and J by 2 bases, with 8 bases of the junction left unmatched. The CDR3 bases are TGTGCCAGCAGTTCCCCAGACAGGGCGCCCTACGAGCAGTACTTC. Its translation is CASSSPDRAPYEQYF.

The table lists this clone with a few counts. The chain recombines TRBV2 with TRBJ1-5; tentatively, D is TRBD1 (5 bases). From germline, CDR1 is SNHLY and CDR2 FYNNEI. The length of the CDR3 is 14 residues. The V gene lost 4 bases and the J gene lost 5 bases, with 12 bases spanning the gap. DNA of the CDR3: TGTGCCAGCAGTGGTATGACAGCTTATCAGCCCCAGCATTTT. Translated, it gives CASSGMTAYQPQHF. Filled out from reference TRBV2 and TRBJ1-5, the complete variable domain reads EPEVTQTPSHQVTQMGQEVILRCVPISNHLYFYWYRQILGQKVEFLVSFYNNEISEKSEIFDDQFSVERPDGSNFTLKIRSTKLEDSAMYFCASSGMTAYQPQHFGDGTRLSIL.

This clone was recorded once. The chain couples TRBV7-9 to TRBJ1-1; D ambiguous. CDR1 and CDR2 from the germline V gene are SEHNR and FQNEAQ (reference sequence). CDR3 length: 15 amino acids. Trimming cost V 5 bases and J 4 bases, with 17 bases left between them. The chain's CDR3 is CASSPDLVGSTEAFF. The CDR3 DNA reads TGTGCCAGCAGCCCTGACTTGGTTGGGAGCACTGAAGCTTTCTTT.

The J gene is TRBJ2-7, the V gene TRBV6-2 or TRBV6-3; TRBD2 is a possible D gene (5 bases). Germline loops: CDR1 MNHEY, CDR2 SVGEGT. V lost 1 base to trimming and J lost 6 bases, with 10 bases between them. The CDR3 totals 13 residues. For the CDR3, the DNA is TGTGCCAGCAGTTACTTCGGCGAGGGCGAGCAGTACTTC. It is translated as CASSYFGEGEQYF.